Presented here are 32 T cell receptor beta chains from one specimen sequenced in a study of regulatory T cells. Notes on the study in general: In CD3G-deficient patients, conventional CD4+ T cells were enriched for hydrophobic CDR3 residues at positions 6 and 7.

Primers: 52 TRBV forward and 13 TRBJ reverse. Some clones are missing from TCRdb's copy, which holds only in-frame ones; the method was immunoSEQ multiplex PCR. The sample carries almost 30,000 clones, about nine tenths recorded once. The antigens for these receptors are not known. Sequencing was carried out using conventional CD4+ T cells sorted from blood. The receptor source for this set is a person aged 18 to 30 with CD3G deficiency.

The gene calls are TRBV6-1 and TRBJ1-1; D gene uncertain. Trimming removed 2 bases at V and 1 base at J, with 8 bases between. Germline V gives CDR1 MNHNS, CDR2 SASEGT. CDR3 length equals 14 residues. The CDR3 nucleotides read TGTGCCAGCAGTGAAAATCCAGGGAACACTGAAGCTTTCTTT. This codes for CASSENPGNTEAFF.

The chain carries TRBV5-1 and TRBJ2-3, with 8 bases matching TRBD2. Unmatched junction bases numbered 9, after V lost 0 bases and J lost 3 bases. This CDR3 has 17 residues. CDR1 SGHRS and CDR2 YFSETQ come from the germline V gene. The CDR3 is CASSLGNSGMGTDTQYF. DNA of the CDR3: TGCGCCAGCAGCTTGGGAAATAGCGGGATGGGTACAGATACGCAGTATTTT.

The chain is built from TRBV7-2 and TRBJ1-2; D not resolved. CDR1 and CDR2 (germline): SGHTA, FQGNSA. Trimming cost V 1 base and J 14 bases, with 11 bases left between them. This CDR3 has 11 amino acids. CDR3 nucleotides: TGTGCCAGCAGCTTAGGGGTCTTGGGAACCTTC. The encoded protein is CASSLGVLGTF.

CDR3 nucleotide sequence: TGCGCCAGCAGCCAAGGATTCCTAGCGGGGGGAGGGGCCTACGAGCAGTACTTC. Translated, it gives CASSQGFLAGGGAYEQYF. The genes are TRBV4-1 and TRBJ2-7, with 11 nucleotides matching TRBD2. From germline, CDR1 is MGHRA and CDR2 YSYEKL. The CDR3 sequence is 18 residues long. V was clipped by 1 base and J by 2 bases; unmatched bases: 10.

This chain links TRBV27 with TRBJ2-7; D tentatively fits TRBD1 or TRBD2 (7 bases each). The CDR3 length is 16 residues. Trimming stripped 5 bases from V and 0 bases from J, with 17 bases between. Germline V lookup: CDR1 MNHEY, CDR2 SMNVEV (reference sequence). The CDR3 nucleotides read TGTGCCAGCAGTCGACAGGGAGGGACCTTCTCCTACGAGCAGTACTTC. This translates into CASSRQGGTFSYEQYF.

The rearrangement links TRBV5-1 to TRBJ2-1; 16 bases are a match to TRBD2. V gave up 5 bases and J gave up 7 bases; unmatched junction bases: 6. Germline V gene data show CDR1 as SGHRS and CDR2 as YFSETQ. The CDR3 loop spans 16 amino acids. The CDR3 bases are TGCGCCAGCAGTACAGGGACTAGCGGGGGGGCGAATGAGCAGTTCTTC. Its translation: CASSTGTSGGANEQFF.

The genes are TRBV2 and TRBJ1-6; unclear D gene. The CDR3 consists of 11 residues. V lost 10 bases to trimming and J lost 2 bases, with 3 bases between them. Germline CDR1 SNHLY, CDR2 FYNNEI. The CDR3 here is CATTYNSPLHF. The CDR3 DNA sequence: TGTGCCACCACCTATAATTCACCCCTCCACTTT.

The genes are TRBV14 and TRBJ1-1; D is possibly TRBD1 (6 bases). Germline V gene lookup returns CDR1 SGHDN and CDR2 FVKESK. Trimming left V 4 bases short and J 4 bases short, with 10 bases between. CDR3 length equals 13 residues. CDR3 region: CASSLTRGTEAFF. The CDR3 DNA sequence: TGTGCCAGCAGCCTAACCAGGGGCACTGAAGCTTTCTTT.

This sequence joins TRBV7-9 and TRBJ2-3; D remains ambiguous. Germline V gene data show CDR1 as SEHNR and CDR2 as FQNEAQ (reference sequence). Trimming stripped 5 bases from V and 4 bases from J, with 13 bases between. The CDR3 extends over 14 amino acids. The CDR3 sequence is CASSTHDNSDTQYF. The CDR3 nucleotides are TGTGCCAGCAGCACCCACGACAACTCAGATACGCAGTATTTT.

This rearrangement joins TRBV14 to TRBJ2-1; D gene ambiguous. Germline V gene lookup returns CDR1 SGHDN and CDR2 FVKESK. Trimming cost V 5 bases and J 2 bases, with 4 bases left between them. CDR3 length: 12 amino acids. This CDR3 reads CASSTTYNEQFF. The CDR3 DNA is TGTGCCAGCAGCACCACCTACAATGAGCAGTTCTTC. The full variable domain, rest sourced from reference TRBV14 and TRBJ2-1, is EAGVTQFPSHSVIEKGQTVTLRCDPISGHDNLYWYRRVMGKEIKFLLHFVKESKQDESGMPNNRFLAERTGGTYSTLKVQPAELEDSGVYFCASSTTYNEQFFGPGTRLTVL.

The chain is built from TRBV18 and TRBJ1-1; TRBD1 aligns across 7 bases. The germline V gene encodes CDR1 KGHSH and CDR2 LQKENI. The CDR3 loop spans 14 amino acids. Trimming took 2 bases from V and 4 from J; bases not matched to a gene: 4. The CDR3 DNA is TGTGCCAGCTCACCAGACAGGGCTAGCACTGAAGCTTTCTTT. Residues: CASSPDRASTEAFF.

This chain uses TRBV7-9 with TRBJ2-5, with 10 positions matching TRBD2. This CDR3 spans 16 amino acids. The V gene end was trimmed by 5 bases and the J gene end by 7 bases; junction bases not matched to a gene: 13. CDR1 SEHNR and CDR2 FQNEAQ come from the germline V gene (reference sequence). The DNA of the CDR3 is TGTGCCAGCAGCCCAAGAGTAGCGGGGGGTTCGGGGACCCAGTACTTC. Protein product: CASSPRVAGGSGTQYF.

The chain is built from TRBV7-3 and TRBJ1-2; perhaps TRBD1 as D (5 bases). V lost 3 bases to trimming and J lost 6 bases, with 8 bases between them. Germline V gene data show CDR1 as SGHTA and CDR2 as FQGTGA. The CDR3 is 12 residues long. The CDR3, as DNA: TGTGCCAGCAGCTTGGGGGAGCATGGCTACACCTTC. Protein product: CASSLGEHGYTF.

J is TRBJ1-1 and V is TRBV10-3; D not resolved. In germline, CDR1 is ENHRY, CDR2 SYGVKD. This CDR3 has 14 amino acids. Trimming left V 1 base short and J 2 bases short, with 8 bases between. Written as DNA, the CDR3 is TGTGCCATCAGTGAGTTCACCACCAACACTGAAGCTTTCTTT. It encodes CAISEFTTNTEAFF.

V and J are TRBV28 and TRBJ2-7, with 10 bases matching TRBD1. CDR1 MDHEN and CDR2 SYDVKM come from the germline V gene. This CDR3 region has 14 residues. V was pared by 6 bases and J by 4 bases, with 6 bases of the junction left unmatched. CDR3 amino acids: CASSTGTGVYEQYF. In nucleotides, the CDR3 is TGTGCCAGCAGCACCGGGACAGGGGTGTACGAGCAGTACTTC.

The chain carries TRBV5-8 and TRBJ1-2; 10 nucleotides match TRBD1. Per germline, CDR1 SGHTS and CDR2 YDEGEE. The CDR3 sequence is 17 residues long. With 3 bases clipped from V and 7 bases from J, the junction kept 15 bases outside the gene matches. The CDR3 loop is CASSYDMWTGGDIGYTF. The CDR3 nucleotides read TGTGCCAGCAGCTATGATATGTGGACAGGGGGAGATATTGGCTACACCTTC.

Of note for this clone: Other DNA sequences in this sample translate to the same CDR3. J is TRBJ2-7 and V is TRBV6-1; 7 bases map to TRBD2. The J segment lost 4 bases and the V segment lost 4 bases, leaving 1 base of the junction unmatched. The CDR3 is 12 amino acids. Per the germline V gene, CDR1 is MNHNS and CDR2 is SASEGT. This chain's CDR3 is CASSVGGYEQYF. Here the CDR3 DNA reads TGTGCCAGCAGTGTGGGAGGGTACGAGCAGTACTTC.

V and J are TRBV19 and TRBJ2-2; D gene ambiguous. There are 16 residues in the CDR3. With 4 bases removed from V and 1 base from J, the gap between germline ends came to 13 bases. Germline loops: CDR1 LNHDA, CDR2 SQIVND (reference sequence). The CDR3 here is CASSKNRAGNTGELFF. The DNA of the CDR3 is TGTGCCAGTAGTAAAAATAGGGCAGGGAACACCGGGGAGCTGTTTTTT.

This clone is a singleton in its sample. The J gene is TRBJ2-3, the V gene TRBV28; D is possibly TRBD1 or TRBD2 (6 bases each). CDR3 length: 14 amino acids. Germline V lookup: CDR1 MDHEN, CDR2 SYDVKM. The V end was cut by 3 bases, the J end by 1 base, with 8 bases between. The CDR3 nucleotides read TGTGCCAGCAGTTTTGGGGGGCGCACAGATACGCAGTATTTT. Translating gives CASSFGGRTDTQYF.

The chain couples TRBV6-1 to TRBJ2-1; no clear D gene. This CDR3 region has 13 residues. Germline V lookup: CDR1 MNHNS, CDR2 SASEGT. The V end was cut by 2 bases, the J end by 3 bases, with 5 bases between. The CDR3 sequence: CASSEPGYNEQFF. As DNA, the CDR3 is TGTGCCAGCAGTGAACCGGGCTACAATGAGCAGTTCTTC.

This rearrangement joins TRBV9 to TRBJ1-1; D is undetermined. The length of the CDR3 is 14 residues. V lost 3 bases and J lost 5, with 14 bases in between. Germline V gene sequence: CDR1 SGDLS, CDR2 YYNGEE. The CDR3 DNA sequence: TGTGCCAGCAGCGCGGAAATAAAGCAAACTGAAGCTTTCTTT. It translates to CASSAEIKQTEAFF.

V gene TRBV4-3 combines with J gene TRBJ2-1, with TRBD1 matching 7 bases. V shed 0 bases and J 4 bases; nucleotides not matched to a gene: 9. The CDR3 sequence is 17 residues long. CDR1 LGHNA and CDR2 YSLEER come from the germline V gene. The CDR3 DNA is TGCGCCAGCAGCCAAGATCCTACCCGGGACAGATACAATGAGCAGTTCTTC. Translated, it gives CASSQDPTRDRYNEQFF.

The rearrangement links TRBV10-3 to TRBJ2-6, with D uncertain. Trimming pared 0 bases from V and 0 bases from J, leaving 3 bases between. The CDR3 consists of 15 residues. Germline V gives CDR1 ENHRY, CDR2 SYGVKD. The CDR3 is CAISESPSGANVLTF. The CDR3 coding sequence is TGTGCCATCAGTGAGTCTCCCTCTGGGGCCAACGTCCTGACTTTC.

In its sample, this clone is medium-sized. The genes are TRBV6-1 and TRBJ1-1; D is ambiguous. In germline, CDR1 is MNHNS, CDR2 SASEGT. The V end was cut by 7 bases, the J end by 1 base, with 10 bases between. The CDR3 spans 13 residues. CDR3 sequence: CASTAQTNTEAFF. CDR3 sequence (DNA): TGTGCCAGCACAGCACAGACGAACACTGAAGCTTTCTTT.

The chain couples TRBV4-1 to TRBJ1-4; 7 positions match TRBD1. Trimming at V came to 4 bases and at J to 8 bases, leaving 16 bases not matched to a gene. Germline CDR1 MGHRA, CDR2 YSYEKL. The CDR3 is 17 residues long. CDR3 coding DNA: TGCGCCAGCAGCCGGCACATCAGGGGTCAGGGGGGAGAAAAACTGTTTTTT. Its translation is CASSRHIRGQGGEKLFF.

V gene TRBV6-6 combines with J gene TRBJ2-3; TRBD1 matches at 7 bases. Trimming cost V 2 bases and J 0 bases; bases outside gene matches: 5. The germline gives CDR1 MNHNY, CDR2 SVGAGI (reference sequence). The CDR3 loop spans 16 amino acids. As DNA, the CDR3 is TGTGCCAGCAGTTACCCAGCAGGGGGTAGCACAGATACGCAGTATTTT. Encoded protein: CASSYPAGGSTDTQYF.

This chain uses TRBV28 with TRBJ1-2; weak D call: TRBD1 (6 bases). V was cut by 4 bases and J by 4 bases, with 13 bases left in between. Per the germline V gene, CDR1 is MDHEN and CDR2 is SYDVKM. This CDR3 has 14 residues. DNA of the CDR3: TGTGCCAGCAGTTCGCGGGGGCGCATCTATGGCTACACCTTC. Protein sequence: CASSSRGRIYGYTF.

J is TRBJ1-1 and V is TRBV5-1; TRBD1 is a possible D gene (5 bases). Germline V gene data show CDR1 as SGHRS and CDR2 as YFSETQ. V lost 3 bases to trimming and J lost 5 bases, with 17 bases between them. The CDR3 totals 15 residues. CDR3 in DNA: TGCGCCAGCAGCTCGACAGACACAGTTGTTACTGAAGCTTTCTTT. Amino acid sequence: CASSSTDTVVTEAFF.

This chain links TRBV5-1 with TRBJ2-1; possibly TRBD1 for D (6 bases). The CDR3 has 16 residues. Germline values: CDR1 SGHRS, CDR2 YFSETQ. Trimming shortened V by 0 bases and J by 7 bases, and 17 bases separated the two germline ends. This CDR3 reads CASSLGGHLEGNEQFF. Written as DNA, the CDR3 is TGCGCCAGCAGCTTGGGGGGGCATCTAGAAGGGAATGAGCAGTTCTTC.

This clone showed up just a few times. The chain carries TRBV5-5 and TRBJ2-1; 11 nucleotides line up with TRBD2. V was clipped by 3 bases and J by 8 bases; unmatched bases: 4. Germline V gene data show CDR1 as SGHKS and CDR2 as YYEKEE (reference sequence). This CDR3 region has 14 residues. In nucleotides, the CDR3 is TGTGCCAGCAGCTGGGGACTAGCGGACTATGAGCAGTTCTTC. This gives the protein CASSWGLADYEQFF.

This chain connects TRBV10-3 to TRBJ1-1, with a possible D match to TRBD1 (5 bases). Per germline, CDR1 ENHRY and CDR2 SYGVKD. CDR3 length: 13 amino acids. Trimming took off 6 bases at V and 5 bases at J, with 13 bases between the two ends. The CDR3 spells CAIRSGPETEAFF. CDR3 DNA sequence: TGTGCCATCAGGTCGGGGCCGGAGACTGAAGCTTTCTTT.

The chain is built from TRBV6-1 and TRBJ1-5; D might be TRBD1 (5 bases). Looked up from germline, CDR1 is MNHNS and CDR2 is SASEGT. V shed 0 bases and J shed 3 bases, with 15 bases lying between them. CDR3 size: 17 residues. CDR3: CASSEAQGARVNQPQHF. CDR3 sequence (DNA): TGTGCCAGCAGTGAAGCCCAAGGGGCTAGGGTCAATCAGCCCCAGCATTTT.